The 27 T cell receptor beta chains in this list originate from one sample, sequenced in a study of CD8+ T cells in alopecia areata. cDNA prepared by RNA extraction and subsequent reverse transcription served as the template for sequencing. Repertoires were generated with immunoSEQ multiplex PCR, while TCRdb's copy carries only in-frame clones and drops some. There are roughly 170,000 clones in the sample; under 60% occur only once, and around 12% lies in the top ten. Treatment meaning: oral pan-JAK inhibitor, 5-10 mg twice daily. The input for sequencing was CD8+ T cells sorted from blood, taken at week 24, from a patient treated with tofacitinib. The receptors here all came from a human donor with alopecia areata.

This clone was detected a few times. The V and J genes are TRBV29-1 and TRBJ1-2, with TRBD1 identical over 9 bases. V shed 5 bases, J shed 0 bases, and the junction held 7 bases outside the gene matches. Germline CDR1 reads SQVTM; CDR2 reads ANQGSEA. The CDR3 spans 15 residues. Here the CDR3 DNA reads TGCAGCGTTACCGACAGGGGGGCCGCTAACTATGGCTACACCTTC. It codes for CSVTDRGAANYGYTF.

Here the CDR3 reads CASRSILSYEQYF. As DNA, the CDR3 is TGTGCCAGCAGGTCCATACTCTCCTACGAGCAGTACTTC. The chain has TRBV2 and TRBJ2-7, with D hard to call. Trimming cost V 6 bases and J 0 bases, with 9 bases left between them. The CDR3 has 13 residues. The germline CDR1 and CDR2 sequences are SNHLY and FYNNEI. Based on the CDR3 plus reference TRBV2 and TRBJ2-7, the full variable domain is EPEVTQTPSHQVTQMGQEVILRCVPISNHLYFYWYRQILGQKVEFLVSFYNNEISEKSEIFDDQFSVERPDGSNFTLKIRSTKLEDSAMYFCASRSILSYEQYFGPGTRLTVT.

The chain recombines TRBV15 with TRBJ2-3, with 7 bases fitting TRBD1. The junction had 6 bases not matched to a gene; V was cut back by 1 base and J by 2 bases. This CDR3 has 16 amino acids. Germline loops: CDR1 LNHNV, CDR2 YYDKDF (reference sequence). The CDR3 loop reads CATSRGDSLPTDTQYF. The CDR3 bases are TGTGCCACCAGCAGAGGGGACAGCCTTCCCACAGATACGCAGTATTTT.

This clone was picked up a small number of times. This rearrangement joins TRBV19 to TRBJ1-5; D possibly corresponds to TRBD1 (5 bases). There are 15 residues in the CDR3. CDR1 LNHDA and CDR2 SQIVND come from the germline V gene (reference sequence). V was cut by 7 bases and J by 6 bases, with 19 bases left in between. CDR3 sequence: CASMARDFLGQPQHF. CDR3 coding DNA: TGTGCCAGTATGGCCAGGGATTTCCTCGGTCAGCCCCAGCATTTT.

This chain links TRBV7-9 with TRBJ2-3, with TRBD1 matching over 9 bases. Trimming at V came to 5 bases and at J to 0 bases, leaving 9 bases not matched to a gene. CDR1 and CDR2 (germline): SEHNR, FQNEAQ (reference sequence). CDR3 length: 17 amino acids. CDR3 sequence reads: CASSPSPGQGSTDTQYF. As DNA, the CDR3 is TGTGCCAGCAGCCCCAGCCCCGGACAGGGGAGCACAGATACGCAGTATTTT.

Here the CDR3 DNA reads TGTGCCAGCAGCGAGACTCCGAGAAGGAAAGAGACCCAGTACTTC. It is translated as CASSETPRRKETQYF. The chain is built from TRBV9 and TRBJ2-5, with D unresolved. V gave up 3 bases and J gave up 3 bases, with 15 bases separating them. This CDR3 comprises 15 residues. The germline V gene has CDR1 SGDLS and CDR2 YYNGEE.

This clone was detected a few times. The genes are TRBV29-1 and TRBJ2-1, with unresolved D. In germline, CDR1 is SQVTM, CDR2 ANQGSEA. The CDR3 spans 12 residues. Deletions cut 1 base from V and 8 bases from J, with 9 bases between. CDR3 DNA: TGCAGCGTTGAAGTTGGGTTCTATGAGCAGTTCTTC. Its protein product is CSVEVGFYEQFF.

The chain uses TRBV4-1 and TRBJ2-3; unclear D gene. The V and J ends lost 0 bases and 6 bases respectively, with 13 bases between them. Germline values: CDR1 MGHRA, CDR2 YSYEKL. The length of the CDR3 is 15 residues. This chain's CDR3 is CASSQEDTNLDTQYF. The CDR3 nucleotides are TGCGCCAGCAGCCAAGAGGATACTAACCTTGATACGCAGTATTTT.

The chain is built from TRBV5-1 and TRBJ2-1; no reliable D call. The ends were cut back, 9 bases at V and 0 bases at J, with 13 bases in the middle. The V gene's germline CDR1 is SGHRS and CDR2 YFSETQ. This CDR3 has 14 residues. For the CDR3, the DNA is TGCGCCACCCCCCACAAGAGCTCCTACAATGAGCAGTTCTTC. Translated: CATPHKSSYNEQFF.

This clone appeared a few times. V is TRBV25-1 and J is TRBJ2-5; D not resolved. Trimming pared 4 bases from V and 5 bases from J, leaving 8 bases between. CDR3 length equals 12 residues. Germline V gene data show CDR1 as MGHDK and CDR2 as SYGVNS. CDR3: CASSVGMETQYF. CDR3 DNA sequence: TGTGCCAGCAGTGTGGGCATGGAGACCCAGTACTTC.

The chain links TRBV29-1 to TRBJ2-1; the D is unclear. Germline V gene data show CDR1 as SQVTM and CDR2 as ANQGSEA. The CDR3 spans 15 residues. Trimming took off 4 bases at V and 0 bases at J, with 13 bases between the two ends. The CDR3 reads CSVVPRASSYNEQFF. The CDR3 nucleotides are TGCAGCGTTGTGCCCAGAGCAAGCTCCTACAATGAGCAGTTCTTC.

This chain links TRBV7-2 with TRBJ2-3, with D possibly matching TRBD2 (7 bases). V dropped 0 bases and J dropped 4 bases, with 11 bases sitting between them. Germline V gene sequence: CDR1 SGHTA, CDR2 FQGNSA. The CDR3 extends over 15 amino acids. The CDR3 DNA reads TGTGCCAGCAGCTTAGCGGGGGGGCCAGCAGATACGCAGTATTTT. It is translated as CASSLAGGPADTQYF.

The gene calls are TRBV5-1 and TRBJ2-7; 11 bases are a match to TRBD2. V dropped 6 bases and J dropped 2; count of bases not matched to a gene: 7. The V gene's germline CDR1 is SGHRS and CDR2 YFSETQ. The CDR3 has 15 residues. The CDR3 is CASTSGTSGTYEQYF. CDR3 DNA sequence: TGCGCCAGCACCTCCGGGACTAGCGGAACCTACGAGCAGTACTTC.

CDR3 in DNA: TGTGCCTGGACTCAGGGGGTTGGGGCCAACGTCCTGACTTTC. It yields the protein CAWTQGVGANVLTF. The V call is TRBV30, the J call TRBJ2-6; the match to TRBD1 covers 7 bases. V lost 4 bases, J lost 3 bases, and 3 bases stayed unmatched. The germline V gene encodes CDR1 GTSNPN and CDR2 SVGIG (reference sequence). This CDR3 has 14 amino acids.

The gene calls are TRBV6-6 and TRBJ1-5, with unresolved D. Trimming removed 3 bases from V and 2 bases from J, with 8 bases in between. Per germline, CDR1 MNHNY and CDR2 SVGAGI (reference sequence). The CDR3 sequence is 14 residues long. CDR3: CASSYPAGNQPQHF. CDR3 in DNA: TGTGCCAGCAGTTATCCAGCGGGCAATCAGCCCCAGCATTTT.

The J gene is TRBJ2-3, the V gene TRBV7-9, with TRBD2 identical over 7 bases. The CDR3 extends over 14 amino acids. Germline CDR1 SEHNR, CDR2 FQNEAQ (reference sequence). V lost 3 bases, J lost 2 bases, and 2 bases stayed unmatched. The CDR3 spells CASSFGDYTDTQYF. CDR3 DNA: TGTGCCAGCAGCTTTGGGGACTACACAGATACGCAGTATTTT.

The CDR3 region is CASSLSVTTTTYEQYF. Here the CDR3 DNA reads TGTGCCAGCAGCTTGTCGGTCACTACGACAACCTACGAGCAGTACTTC. This rearrangement joins TRBV5-6 to TRBJ2-7; D is undetermined. The germline CDR1 and CDR2 sequences are SGHDT and YYEEEE. The ends were cut back, 1 base at V and 2 bases at J, with 16 bases in the middle. The CDR3 is made up of 16 amino acids.

The count of this clone is one. The chain has TRBV2 and TRBJ2-1; TRBD1 might be the D (6 bases). Germline V gene lookup returns CDR1 SNHLY and CDR2 FYNNEI. CDR3 length: 11 residues. V gave up 10 bases and J gave up 4 bases, with 8 bases separating them. CDR3 sequence (DNA): TGTGCCACCGGACAGTACAATGAGCAGTTCTTC. Amino acids: CATGQYNEQFF.

The chain couples TRBV6-1 to TRBJ2-5; a weak D match, TRBD2 (5 bases). The length of the CDR3 is 15 residues. CDR1 MNHNS and CDR2 SASEGT come from the germline V gene. The V and J ends lost 8 bases and 2 bases respectively, with 18 bases between them. CDR3 amino acids: CASSSVRATQETQYF. The CDR3, as DNA: TGTGCCAGCTCCTCGGTGCGGGCGACTCAAGAGACCCAGTACTTC.

This clone was detected a few times. The chain recombines TRBV28 with TRBJ1-2, with D possibly being TRBD1 (5 bases). The CDR3 covers 14 residues. The germline V and J ends were trimmed by 7 bases and 1 base, with 13 bases remaining between them. Looked up from germline, CDR1 is MDHEN and CDR2 is SYDVKM. The CDR3 nucleotides are TGTGCCAGCACCCCTTCGACAGTTAACTATGGCTACACCTTC. It translates to CASTPSTVNYGYTF.

J is TRBJ2-5 and V is TRBV11-2, with D uncertain. The germline V gene encodes CDR1 SGHAT and CDR2 FQNNGV. This CDR3 has 16 residues. V was pared by 1 base and J by 1 base, with 13 bases between. The CDR3 loop reads CASSLGFRQLQETQYF. The CDR3 DNA is TGTGCCAGCAGCTTAGGTTTTCGGCAGCTCCAAGAGACCCAGTACTTC.

V usage is TRBV27 and J usage is TRBJ2-1; 9 bases align to TRBD1. Germline CDR1 is MNHEY and CDR2 is SMNVEV (reference sequence). V gave up 5 bases and J gave up 7 bases; unmatched junction bases: 12. CDR3 length: 16 residues. In DNA form, the CDR3 reads TGTGCCAGCAGTCCCAGACAGGGGGATCGGTGGAATGAGCAGTTCTTC. It yields the protein CASSPRQGDRWNEQFF.

The chain employs TRBV27 and TRBJ2-3; D is unclear. This CDR3 has 13 amino acids. Germline lookup yields CDR1 MNHEY and CDR2 SMNVEV (reference sequence). Trimming pared 5 bases from V and 2 bases from J, leaving 8 bases between. In nucleotides, the CDR3 is TGTGCCAGCAGTCACCACCACACAGATACGCAGTATTTT. The encoded protein is CASSHHHTDTQYF.

This clone was picked up one time. The chain carries TRBV2 and TRBJ2-1, with 7 bases fitting TRBD1. This CDR3 has 15 residues. V gave up 6 bases and J gave up 0 bases; unmatched junction bases: 5. Germline loops: CDR1 SNHLY, CDR2 FYNNEI. Here the CDR3 reads CASRDRLSSYNEQFF. CDR3 in DNA: TGTGCCAGCAGGGACAGGCTCAGCTCCTACAATGAGCAGTTCTTC. Combining the CDR3 with reference TRBV2 and TRBJ2-1 gives the whole variable domain EPEVTQTPSHQVTQMGQEVILRCVPISNHLYFYWYRQILGQKVEFLVSFYNNEISEKSEIFDDQFSVERPDGSNFTLKIRSTKLEDSAMYFCASRDRLSSYNEQFFGPGTRLTVL.

The chain is built from TRBV29-1 and TRBJ2-7, with a possible D match to TRBD2 (5 bases). This CDR3 is 14 amino acids long. V shed 2 bases and J shed 0 bases, with 11 bases lying between them. Germline V gene data show CDR1 as SQVTM and CDR2 as ANQGSEA. The CDR3, as DNA: TGCAGCGTTGAACTGGGAACTAGCTCCTACGAGCAGTACTTC. Translating gives CSVELGTSSYEQYF.

V is TRBV30 and J is TRBJ2-7, with a possible D match to TRBD1 (5 bases). Germline V gene sequence: CDR1 GTSNPN, CDR2 SVGIG (reference sequence). CDR3 length equals 11 residues. V was cut by 6 bases and J by 0 bases, with 6 bases left in between. The DNA for the CDR3 is TGTGCCTGCCAGGGCTCCTACGAGCAGTACTTC. This gives the protein CACQGSYEQYF.

This clone was seen only a few times. Other nucleotide sequences in the sample specify the same CDR3. The genes are TRBV5-1 and TRBJ2-1; D is tentatively TRBD1 or TRBD2 (6 bases each). Deletions cut 1 base from V and 8 bases from J, with 7 bases between. Germline V CDR1 and CDR2: SGHRS, YFSETQ. The CDR3 contains 12 residues. As DNA, the CDR3 is TGCGCCAGCAGCTTGAGGGGGGATGAGCAGTTCTTC. The encoded protein is CASSLRGDEQFF.